This TCR beta chain comes out of a study of early T cells in non-severe SARS-CoV-2 infection. A single record per CDR3 protein comes from TCRdb applying MiXCR to the 5' RACE reads. The sample gives about 48,000 distinct CDR3 sequences, under 7.5% of which show up once; approximately 6.3% is in the top ten. The CDR3 extends over 15 amino acids. V lost 3 bases and J lost 2; bases outside the gene matches: 4. Germline CDR1 reads MDHEN; CDR2 reads SYDVKM. This clonotype showed up just a few times. The clonotype was recovered from an adult who was a healthcare worker with PCR-confirmed SARS-CoV-2 infection or an uninfected control (not recorded which). The input for sequencing was whole blood, taken at baseline. The chain couples TRBV28 to TRBJ2-3; 8 bases are a match to TRBD1. CDR3 loop: CASSFRQGHTDTQYF. CDR3 DNA sequence: TGTGCCAGCAGTTTCCGACAGGGGCACACAGATACGCAGTATTTT.